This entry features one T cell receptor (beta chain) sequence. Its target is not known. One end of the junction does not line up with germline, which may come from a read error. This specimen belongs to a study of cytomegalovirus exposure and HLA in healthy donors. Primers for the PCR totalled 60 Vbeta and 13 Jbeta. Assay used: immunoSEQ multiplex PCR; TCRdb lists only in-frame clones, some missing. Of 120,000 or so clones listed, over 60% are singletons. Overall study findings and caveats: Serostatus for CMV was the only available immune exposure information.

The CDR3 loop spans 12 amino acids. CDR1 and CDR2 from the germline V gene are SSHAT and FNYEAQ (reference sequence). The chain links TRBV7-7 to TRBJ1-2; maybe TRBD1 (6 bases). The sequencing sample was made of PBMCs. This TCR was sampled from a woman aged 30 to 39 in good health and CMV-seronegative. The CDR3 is CASSIQGNGYTF. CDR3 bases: TGTGCTAGCAGCATACAGGGAAATGGCTACACCTTC.